This TCR beta chain comes out of a study of T cells expressing NK-cell markers. Per germline, CDR1 SGHAT and CDR2 FQNNGV. The CDR3 is made up of 14 amino acids. TCRdb reanalyzed the 5' RACE reads and collapses them to one entry per CDR3 protein, without DNA. There are some 450,000 distinct CDR3 sequences in the sample, with 7.3% held by the top ten. A note on this clonotype: Its antigen is not known.

Findings and caveats of the study: Dominant NKG2C+ clonotype frequencies of roughly 1.0-7.5% of CD8+ T cells were measured in more than 5 donors.

The V call is TRBV11-2, the J call TRBJ2-1; TCRdb's D gene call, TRBD2, goes unchecked for lack of DNA. This sequence was found in a woman between 18 and 70 years old in good health. Sequencing used blood T cells: a sorted CD56 or NKG2C T cell subset, CD4+ or CD8+ T cells, or bulk PBMC T cells (not recorded which). CDR3 sequence reads: CASSLVGEWNEQFF.